A selection of T cell receptor beta chains follows, all from one sample in a study of human T cells and chemical hapten exposure. TCRdb reprocessed the RACE reads with MiXCR, giving one entry per CDR3 protein. The sample consists of about 40,000 distinct CDR3 sequences, more than 8.5% of them appearing once. The starting material was whole blood, obtained in connection with sensitization to the hapten diphenylcyclopropenone (DPC). The source of these receptors is a woman between 35 and 50 years old with alopecia areata. Some clones in this sample may be carry-over from other donors' samples. CDR3s include the opening cysteine and the closing phenylalanine or tryptophan. D genes are given only for firm matches. The listing skips clone size in some rows; elsewhere it reads once, few, many or a size class.

TRBJ2-2 TRBV28 . few TGTGCCAGCAAGCGGGCCACCGGGGAGCTGTTTTTT CASKRATGELFF
TRBJ2-7 TRBV29-1 . many TGCAGCGTTGAAGATAGATACGAGCAGTACTTC CSVEDRYEQYF
TRBJ1-5 TRBV6-6 . . TGTGCCAGCAGTCATCGACACTTCAATCAGCCCCAGCATTTT CASSHRHFNQPQHF
TRBJ2-1 TRBV2 . many TGTGCCAGCAGTGAAGGAGGGTTTGAGTTCTTC CASSEGGFEFF
TRBJ2-1 TRBV5-6 TRBD2 many TGTGCCAGCAGCCCCACTAGCGGAACCTACAATGAGCAGTTCTTC CASSPTSGTYNEQFF
TRBJ1-1 TRBV7-8 . many TGTGCCAGCAGCTTACAGGAGAACACTGAAGCTTTCTTT CASSLQENTEAFF
TRBJ1-2 TRBV4-2 TRBD1 few TGTGCCAGCAGCCAAGACGTGTATGACTTTCGGACAGGCTTGAATGGCTACACCTTC CASSQDVYDFRTGLNGYTF
TRBJ1-4 TRBV19 . many TGTGCCAGTAGGTGGGCATCGGGACGAGAAAAACTGTTTTTT CASRWASGREKLFF
TRBJ2-6 TRBV5-1 . few TGCGCCAGCAGCCTACGAGGGGAGGTCTCTGGGGCCAACGTCCTGACTTTC CASSLRGEVSGANVLTF
TRBJ2-5 TRBV9 . many TGTGCCAGCAGCCCACCGGACCAAGAGACCCAGTACTTC CASSPPDQETQYF
TRBJ2-7 TRBV20-1 . many TGCAGTGCTAGTAATATCGTGGAGGTAGATGTTCCCTACGAGCAGTACTTC CSASNIVEVDVPYEQYF
TRBJ2-1 TRBV12-3/TRBV12-4 TRBD2 . TGTGCCAGCAGCCGGACTAGCGGGGGGGCCTACAATGAGCAGTTCTTC CASSRTSGGAYNEQFF
TRBJ1-5 TRBV6-6 . many TGTGCCAGCAGTTACGACTTCGGTCAGCCCCAGCATTTT CASSYDFGQPQHF
TRBJ1-2 TRBV7-8 . few TGTGCCAGCAGCTTGGGCTTAATGAAAGGCTACACCTTC CASSLGLMKGYTF
TRBJ2-1 TRBV6-5 TRBD2 . TGTGCCAGCAGTTACTCTGGCGCTAGCGGGGGGATCAATGAGCAGTTCTTC CASSYSGASGGINEQFF
TRBJ2-3 TRBV30 . . TGTGCCTGGAGGGCTGGGGGCGTCACAGATACGCAGTATTTT CAWRAGGVTDTQYF
TRBJ2-6 TRBV25-1 TRBD1 many TGTGCCAGCAGTGACCCAATGACAGGGGGCGTTTCTGGGGCCAACGTCCTGACTTTC CASSDPMTGGVSGANVLTF
TRBJ2-7 TRBV3-1 . few TGTGCCAGCAGCCAAGTAGGAAGGAGCTCCTACGAGCAGTACTTC CASSQVGRSSYEQYF
TRBJ2-2 TRBV4-2 TRBD1 many TGTGCCAGCACCCGATCGGGACAGTCCACCGGGGAGCTGTTTTTT CASTRSGQSTGELFF
TRBJ2-2 TRBV6-2/TRBV6-3 . few TGTGCCAGCAGTACCTACACCGGGGAGCTGTTTTTT CASSTYTGELFF
TRBJ2-7 TRBV6-1 . . TGTGCCAGCAGTGAATCCGACCGGAGCTCCTACGAGCAGTACTTC CASSESDRSSYEQYF
TRBJ1-5 TRBV7-2 TRBD1 many TGTGCCAGCAGCTTGACAGGGGGCAGTCAGCCCCAGCATTTT CASSLTGGSQPQHF
TRBJ2-7 TRBV7-8 . . TGTGCCAGCAGCTTAATGGGGGGCTACGAGCAGTACTTC CASSLMGGYEQYF
TRBJ2-2 TRBV12-3/TRBV12-4 TRBD2 many TGTGCCAGCACCCCTCGAGTAGCGGGGGCCTCAGGGGCCGGGGAGCTGTTTTTT CASTPRVAGASGAGELFF
TRBJ2-2 TRBV3-1 TRBD1 many TGTGCCAGCAGCCTTAGGACAGGGATGAACACCGGGGAGCTGTTTTTT CASSLRTGMNTGELFF
TRBJ1-2 TRBV5-5 TRBD1 many TGTGCCAGCAGCGTGACACCACAGGGACAGGCCATAGGCTACACCTTC CASSVTPQGQAIGYTF
TRBJ2-3 TRBV12-3/TRBV12-4 . many TGTGCCAGCAAAGACCAGACAGATACGCAGTATTTT CASKDQTDTQYF
TRBJ1-1 TRBV20-1 TRBD1 many TGCAGTGCTAGGGAACAGGGGAGAACTGAAGCTTTCTTT CSAREQGRTEAFF
TRBJ1-5 TRBV19 . few TGTGCCAGTAGTATAGCGAGATCCAATCAGCCCCAGCATTTT CASSIARSNQPQHF
TRBJ2-6 TRBV10-1 . many TGCGCCAGCCTGATAGACTCTGGGGCCAACGTCCTGACTTTC CASLIDSGANVLTF
TRBJ2-7 TRBV5-1 . many TGCGCCAGCAGCACCGGGACCGGGAGCGACGAGCAGTACTTC CASSTGTGSDEQYF
TRBJ2-2 TRBV5-1 . many TGCGCCAGCAGCTTGGGGCAGAACACCGGGGAGCTGTTTTTT CASSLGQNTGELFF
TRBJ2-1 TRBV30 TRBD2 many TGTGCCTGGAGTGGAGACAGGACTAGCCCGCCCTACAATGAGCAGTTCTTC CAWSGDRTSPPYNEQFF
TRBJ2-6 TRBV12-3/TRBV12-4 . many TGTGCCAGCAGTCGGCCAGCGCCTGGGGCCAACGTCCTGACTTTC CASSRPAPGANVLTF
TRBJ2-7 TRBV13 . many TGTGCCAGCAGCTTATTAGCAGGGCTCGGCGAGCAGTACTTC CASSLLAGLGEQYF
TRBJ1-1 TRBV5-1 . many TGCGCCAGCAGCCTAGACGGGGCGAGAACTTCTGAAGCTTTCTTT CASSLDGARTSEAFF
TRBJ1-5 TRBV20-1 TRBD1 many TGCAGTGCGCCTACAGGGGGGGGTCAGCCCCAGCATTTT CSAPTGGGQPQHF
TRBJ2-7 TRBV6-1 . few TGTGCCAGCAGTGAACGGATCACCCCCTACGAGCAGTACTTC CASSERITPYEQYF
TRBJ2-5 TRBV7-3 TRBD2 many TGTGCCAGCAGCTTACTAAGCGGGGGGGTCGGAGAGACCCAGTACTTC CASSLLSGGVGETQYF
TRBJ2-2 TRBV29-1 TRBD2 few TGCAGCGTATCTAGCGGGGGGAACACCGGGGAGCTGTTTTTT CSVSSGGNTGELFF
TRBJ1-2 TRBV4-1 . . TGCGCCAGCAGCCAACCCAAAGCGGGAGGGAACGGCTACACCTTC CASSQPKAGGNGYTF
TRBJ1-6 TRBV28 . . TGTGCCAGCAGTGCCCACCGTCCCCTCCACTTT CASSAHRPLHF
TRBJ2-3 TRBV29-1 . many TGCAGCGTTGAGACCCCCACAGATACGCAGTATTTT CSVETPTDTQYF
TRBJ2-7 TRBV5-6 . few TGTGCCAGCAGCTTGGGACTAATCTACGAGCAGTACTTC CASSLGLIYEQYF
TRBJ2-6 TRBV7-6 . many TGTGCCAGCAGCTTAGGTTGGTCTGGGGCCAACGTCCTGACTTTC CASSLGWSGANVLTF
TRBJ2-3 TRBV6-1 TRBD2 many TGTGCCAGCAGTCCTAGCGGGGGGGCAGCAGATACGCAGTATTTT CASSPSGGAADTQYF
TRBJ1-1 TRBV30 . many TGTGCCTGGAGTGTACAGGCAGGTCGAAGGACTGAAGCTTTCTTT CAWSVQAGRRTEAFF
TRBJ2-5 TRBV7-9 TRBD2 . TGTGCCAGCAGATCCCGACTAGCGGGGGAAGAGACCCAGTACTTC CASRSRLAGEETQYF
TRBJ2-6 TRBV7-2 . few TGTGCCAGCAGCTTGCAGCTCTCTGGGGCCAACGTCCTGACTTTC CASSLQLSGANVLTF
TRBJ1-5 TRBV4-1 . many TGCGCCAGCAGCCAAAGCCTGGGCAGAATTCAAAAAAACAATCAGCCCCAGCATTTT CASSQSLGRIQKNNQPQHF
TRBJ2-3 TRBV5-1 . many TGCGCCAGCAGTTTTGGGGATGGCACAGATACGCAGTATTTT CASSFGDGTDTQYF
TRBJ2-6 TRBV28 TRBD1 many TGTGCCAGCAGAGACAGGGGACGACGCTCTGGGGCCAACGTCCTGACTTTC CASRDRGRRSGANVLTF